A selection of T cell receptor beta chains follows, all from one sample in a study of cytotoxic CD8 clonotypes in ibrutinib-treated CLL. Profiling relied on immunoSEQ multiplex PCR, and the TCRdb table lists in-frame clones only, not all of them. The profile covers around 140,000 clones, with 75% to 80% appearing a single time and about 4.7% taken by the ten largest. Sample: PBMCs, taken after 24 months of ibrutinib treatment. These receptors originate from a human donor with chronic lymphocytic leukemia. The CDR3 runs from the conserved cysteine through the conserved F or W. Fields, in order: CDR3 protein, CDR3 DNA, V gene, J gene, D gene, clone size. D genes are given only for firm matches. A row's size may be missing; if present it is once, few, many or a size class.

CDR3 protein: CASSPPGGAAGELFF
CDR3 DNA: TGTGCCAGTAGTCCCCCCGGGGGGGCCGCCGGGGAGCTGTTTTTT
V gene: TRBV19
J gene: TRBJ2-2
D gene: TRBD2
clone size: once

CDR3 protein: CASSLGWNKGDTEAFF
CDR3 DNA: TGCGCCAGCAGCTTGGGTTGGAATAAGGGTGACACTGAAGCTTTCTTT
V gene: TRBV5-1
J gene: TRBJ1-1
D gene: .
clone size: .

CDR3 protein: CASSLGGSGANVLTF
CDR3 DNA: TGTGCCAGCAGCTTGGGCGGCTCTGGGGCCAACGTCCTGACTTTC
V gene: TRBV5-6
J gene: TRBJ2-6
D gene: .
clone size: .

CDR3 protein: CASSLGGQNTEAFF
CDR3 DNA: TGCGCCAGCAGCTTGGGGGGACAGAACACTGAAGCTTTCTTT
V gene: TRBV5-1
J gene: TRBJ1-1
D gene: .
clone size: once

CDR3 protein: CASSSPGQGQHEQYF
CDR3 DNA: TGTGCCAGCAGTTCACCGGGACAGGGTCAGCACGAGCAGTACTTC
V gene: TRBV28
J gene: TRBJ2-7
D gene: TRBD1
clone size: .

CDR3 protein: CASSLVFYEQYF
CDR3 DNA: TGTGCCAGCAGCTTAGTATTTTACGAGCAGTACTTC
V gene: TRBV7-2
J gene: TRBJ2-7
D gene: .
clone size: .

CDR3 protein: CASSPGLAGANEQFF
CDR3 DNA: TGCGCCAGCAGCCCGGGACTAGCGGGGGCCAATGAGCAGTTCTTC
V gene: TRBV4-3
J gene: TRBJ2-1
D gene: TRBD2
clone size: .

CDR3 protein: CASRTGTESLEQYF
CDR3 DNA: TGTGCCAGCAGGACCGGGACAGAGTCCCTCGAGCAGTACTTC
V gene: TRBV27
J gene: TRBJ2-7
D gene: TRBD1
clone size: .

CDR3 protein: CASKGTYEQYF
CDR3 DNA: TGCGCCAGCAAGGGGACCTACGAGCAGTACTTC
V gene: TRBV5-1
J gene: TRBJ2-7
D gene: .
clone size: few

CDR3 protein: CASSLDLPGLVGEQFF
CDR3 DNA: TGTGCCAGCAGCTTAGACTTACCGGGACTAGTAGGTGAGCAGTTCTTC
V gene: TRBV11-3
J gene: TRBJ2-1
D gene: TRBD2
clone size: .

CDR3 protein: CASSLGRGRNEKLFF
CDR3 DNA: TGTGCCAGCAGCTTGGGACGGGGAAGGAATGAAAAACTGTTTTTT
V gene: TRBV7-9
J gene: TRBJ1-4
D gene: .
clone size: once

CDR3 protein: CASSMDQGPQHF
CDR3 DNA: TGTGCCAGCAGTATGGACCAGGGACCCCAGCATTTT
V gene: TRBV27
J gene: TRBJ1-5
D gene: .
clone size: few

CDR3 protein: CASSVAQESYNEQFF
CDR3 DNA: TGTGCCAGCAGCGTAGCCCAGGAAAGCTACAATGAGCAGTTCTTC
V gene: TRBV9
J gene: TRBJ2-1
D gene: .
clone size: few

CDR3 protein: CASTRGGESTDTQYF
CDR3 DNA: TGTGCCAGCACGAGGGGTGGGGAGAGCACAGATACGCAGTATTTT
V gene: TRBV6-1
J gene: TRBJ2-3
D gene: .
clone size: .

CDR3 protein: CASSYMRDTGELFF
CDR3 DNA: TGTGCCAGCAGTTACATGCGGGACACCGGGGAGCTGTTTTTT
V gene: TRBV6-5
J gene: TRBJ2-2
D gene: .
clone size: .

CDR3 protein: CASSPPDRSEAFF
CDR3 DNA: TGTGCCAGCAGCCCCCCGGACAGGAGTGAAGCTTTCTTT
V gene: TRBV7-3
J gene: TRBJ1-1
D gene: TRBD1
clone size: .

CDR3 protein: CASSLGRLAGVGEQFF
CDR3 DNA: TGTGCCAGCAGTTTAGGGCGACTAGCGGGAGTGGGTGAGCAGTTCTTC
V gene: TRBV27
J gene: TRBJ2-1
D gene: TRBD2
clone size: once

CDR3 protein: CASSSRLAGIGETQYF
CDR3 DNA: TGTGCCAGCAGCTCCCGACTAGCGGGAATTGGGGAGACCCAGTACTTC
V gene: TRBV7-9
J gene: TRBJ2-5
D gene: TRBD2
clone size: .

CDR3 protein: CASSLAVGGGSGYTF
CDR3 DNA: TGTGCCAGCAGCTTGGCCGTCGGAGGGGGATCTGGCTACACCTTC
V gene: TRBV5-4
J gene: TRBJ1-2
D gene: .
clone size: .

CDR3 protein: CASSLDGGLTDTQYF
CDR3 DNA: TGTGCCAGCAGCTTAGATGGGGGGCTCACAGATACGCAGTATTTT
V gene: TRBV11-2
J gene: TRBJ2-3
D gene: .
clone size: many

CDR3 protein: CASSTTSGRDEQFF
CDR3 DNA: TGTGCCAGCAGTACGACTAGCGGGAGGGATGAGCAGTTCTTC
V gene: TRBV6-5
J gene: TRBJ2-1
D gene: TRBD2
clone size: many

CDR3 protein: CASSPGGSNYGYTF
CDR3 DNA: TGCGCCAGCAGCCCAGGGGGATCGAACTATGGCTACACCTTC
V gene: TRBV5-1
J gene: TRBJ1-2
D gene: TRBD1
clone size: .

CDR3 protein: CASSRGRNRGDTQYF
CDR3 DNA: TGTGCCAGCAGCCGGGGGAGGAACCGAGGGGATACGCAGTATTTT
V gene: TRBV7-3
J gene: TRBJ2-3
D gene: .
clone size: .

CDR3 protein: CASGALGGGVYEQYF
CDR3 DNA: TGTGCCAGCGGAGCCCTGGGGGGGGGAGTCTACGAGCAGTACTTC
V gene: TRBV27
J gene: TRBJ2-7
D gene: TRBD2
clone size: .

CDR3 protein: CASSPRDRGLYEQYF
CDR3 DNA: TGTGCCAGTAGCCCCCGGGACAGGGGTCTCTACGAGCAGTACTTC
V gene: TRBV19
J gene: TRBJ2-7
D gene: TRBD1
clone size: .

CDR3 protein: CASSPRVINEQFF
CDR3 DNA: TGTGCCAGTAGTCCCCGGGTCATCAATGAGCAGTTCTTC
V gene: TRBV19
J gene: TRBJ2-1
D gene: .
clone size: .

CDR3 protein: CATSRTGLAGNEQFF
CDR3 DNA: TGTGCCACCAGCAGAACCGGACTAGCGGGCAATGAGCAGTTCTTC
V gene: TRBV15
J gene: TRBJ2-1
D gene: TRBD2
clone size: .

CDR3 protein: CASSPAYEQYF
CDR3 DNA: TGCGCCAGCAGCCCCGCCTACGAGCAGTACTTC
V gene: TRBV5-1
J gene: TRBJ2-7
D gene: .
clone size: .

CDR3 protein: CASSEGGNTEAFF
CDR3 DNA: TGTGCCAGCTCAGAGGGGGGGAACACTGAAGCTTTCTTT
V gene: TRBV18
J gene: TRBJ1-1
D gene: .
clone size: once

CDR3 protein: CASSHHLQGFNTDTQYF
CDR3 DNA: TGTGCTAGCAGCCACCACTTGCAGGGGTTCAACACAGATACGCAGTATTTT
V gene: TRBV7-7
J gene: TRBJ2-3
D gene: .
clone size: .

CDR3 protein: CAISASTDTQYF
CDR3 DNA: TGTGCCATCAGTGCTTCTACAGATACGCAGTATTTT
V gene: TRBV10-3
J gene: TRBJ2-3
D gene: .
clone size: .

CDR3 protein: CASSPRGRDTEAFF
CDR3 DNA: TGTGCCAGCAGCCCCCGAGGGCGGGACACTGAAGCTTTCTTT
V gene: TRBV9
J gene: TRBJ1-1
D gene: .
clone size: .

CDR3 protein: CASSPPGNMNTEAFF
CDR3 DNA: TGTGCCAGCTCACCACCGGGAAACATGAACACTGAAGCTTTCTTT
V gene: TRBV18
J gene: TRBJ1-1
D gene: .
clone size: .

CDR3 protein: CASSGFPAETQYF
CDR3 DNA: TGTGCCAGCAGTGGGTTTCCGGCCGAGACCCAGTACTTC
V gene: TRBV28
J gene: TRBJ2-5
D gene: .
clone size: .

CDR3 protein: CASSQDPAPPNTGELFF
CDR3 DNA: TGTGCCAGCAGCCAAGATCCGGCTCCCCCGAACACCGGGGAGCTGTTTTTT
V gene: TRBV4-2
J gene: TRBJ2-2
D gene: .
clone size: .

CDR3 protein: CASSQPGGPQETQYF
CDR3 DNA: TGTGCCAGCAGCCAGCCGGGGGGCCCCCAAGAGACCCAGTACTTC
V gene: TRBV16
J gene: TRBJ2-5
D gene: .
clone size: .

CDR3 protein: CASSSTGGDNWYGYTF
CDR3 DNA: TGCGCCAGCAGCTCCACAGGGGGCGACAATTGGTATGGCTACACCTTC
V gene: TRBV5-1
J gene: TRBJ1-2
D gene: TRBD1
clone size: .

CDR3 protein: CASNPGSYNSPLHF
CDR3 DNA: TGTGCCAGCAATCCGGGGAGCTATAATTCACCCCTCCACTTT
V gene: TRBV27
J gene: TRBJ1-6
D gene: .
clone size: .